This T cell receptor (beta chain) was found in a study of blood T cell repertoires in COVID-19. Study-wide background: Sites across the United States, Italy and Spain contributed samples from acute and convalescent COVID-19. PBMCs, B-cell-depleted T cells, or T cells provided the cDNA or gDNA that made up the material.

The CDR3 totals 15 residues. The V gene lost 1 base and the J gene lost 6 bases, with 12 bases spanning the gap. Germline CDR1 reads SEHNR; CDR2 reads FQNEAQ (reference sequence). Per the original data handling: Quantification of nucleated cells was approximated via reference gene primer amplification. Data came from immunoSEQ multiplex PCR; TCRdb stores just in-frame clones and leaves some out. That table gives V, J and clone size, and the DNA gave D and trimming. The repertoire holds roughly 180,000 clones, with roughly 81% as singletons. It was during active infection that Seattle patients were enrolled and then longitudinally followed.

Sequenced input: peripheral blood. This sequence joins TRBV7-9 and TRBJ2-2, with D possibly TRBD2 on 5 matching bases. This TCR was recovered from a woman aged 45-59 years with COVID-19, enrolled during active disease. CDR3 coding DNA: TGTGCCAGCAGCTTAGTCCGTCGGGGATCCGGGGAGCTGTTTTTT. It is translated as CASSLVRRGSGELFF.